Given below is one T cell receptor beta chain in context. This clonotype was recorded a few times. Which antigen it targets is not known. Base-call qualities are not available, and no considerably larger clone is one nucleotide away. The sample is drawn from a study of T-cell reconstitution after alpha-beta-depleted transplantation in children (dated by TCRdb to about 2016). Regarding the research as a whole: The study quantitatively tracked T-cell immune reconstitution after TCRalphabeta/CD19-depleted allogeneic hematopoietic cell transplantation in children using TCR repertoire profiling.

What the research found in general, with its limitations: Apparently early alphabetaT-cell count recovery about two months after transplant reportedly relied on only several hundred rapidly expanded clones derived from non-depleted graft cells. The frequencies of hyperexpanded clones fell over the following months, and after one year, T-cell counts and TCRbeta diversity were mostly attributed to newly produced T cells. In some patients, the high TCRbeta diversity seen at day 60 was put down to recipient T cells and intrathymic progenitors that had survived conditioning.

The treatment or condition label for this specimen denotes: allogeneic hematopoietic cell transplantation with graft depleted of TCRalphabeta T cells and CD19 B cells. Transplant recipients were children who received TCRalphabeta/CD19-depleted allogeneic hematopoietic cell grafts. The library was produced with PCR. Sequencing relied on an Illumina HiSeq 2500. TCR libraries were prepared with molecular barcoding, using unique molecular identifiers to normalize TCRbeta repertoire quantification. TCRdb cleaned the public reads at Q25 with fastp, built clones with MiXCR and kept in-frame beta chains. CDR3 protein sequences are deduplicated, and each keeps its most common genes and DNA. The sample yields approximately 800,000 distinct CDR3 sequences; about 15% were counted once. About 4.6% of the sample is in the top ten clones. The CDR3, from cysteine to phenylalanine, totals 13 residues. The read is trimmed to its CDR3 DNA, 39 bases read in frame from base 1. As encoded in the germline V gene, CDR1 is SGHRS while CDR2 is YFSETQ. V is cut by 0 bases and J by 6 bases, and the space between the germline ends is 9 bases.

The sequencing used PBMCs, mostly from graft donor cells, collected 360 days after TCRalphabeta/CD19-depleted stem cell transplant. This clonotype was obtained from a male patient younger than 18 who had a stem cell transplant for acute lymphoblastic leukemia, so the T cells may come from the graft donor. This sequence uses TRBV5-1 and TRBJ1-2; there is no confident call for the D gene. The nucleotides read TGCGCCAGCAGCTTGGGCACTTTTGATGGCTACACCTTC. This is translated as CASSLGTFDGYTF. Beyond the CDR3, the reference TRBV5-1 and TRBJ1-2 genes provide the residues; the full variable domain reads: KAGVTQTPRYLIKTRGQQVTLSCSPISGHRSVSWYQQTPGQGLQFLFEYFSETQRNKGNFPGRFSGRQFSNSRSEMNVSTLELGDSALYLCASSLGTFDGYTFGSGTRLTVV.